This T cell receptor (beta chain) was sequenced in a study of monozygotic twins with inflammatory bowel disease. Per the germline V gene, CDR1 is MNHEY and CDR2 is SVGEGT. The CDR3 spans 15 residues. Reprocessing the 5' RACE reads, TCRdb reports a single entry for every CDR3 protein and omits DNA. The table counts 300,000 to 450,000 distinct CDR3 sequences; just over 2.5% lies in the top ten. Notes on the study in general: It was in IBD patients that TCRbeta diversity (inverse Simpson) was lower than in healthy co-twins.

In regard to this clonotype: No antigen is known for it.

This clonotype was obtained from a human donor with ulcerative colitis or Crohn's disease, or a healthy co-twin of an affected twin (not recorded which). Specimen: blood. J is TRBJ2-7 and V is TRBV6-2 or TRBV6-3; TCRdb's assignment of TRBD1 cannot be checked, as there is no DNA. The CDR3 reads CASSLTGTKTYEQYF.